These 25 T cell receptor beta chains originate from one sample sequenced in a study of shared clonotypes between healthy human individuals. Naive CD8 cells comprised CD45RO-negative, CCR7-positively selected cells, excluding terminally differentiated effector memory CD45RA+ cells. Clones were read by immunoSEQ multiplex PCR, and TCRdb kept only the in-frame ones, dropping some. The table records roughly 550,000 clones, 95% to 96% of them present only once. The sample comprised naive CD8+ T cells sorted from blood. Receptor source: a young woman in good health.

The CDR3 DNA is TGTGCCAGCAGCTTGGTCGGGGCAAACACCGGGGAGCTGTTTTTT. The encoded protein is CASSLVGANTGELFF. J is TRBJ2-2 and V is TRBV5-8; possibly TRBD1 or TRBD2 for D (5 bases each). CDR3 length equals 15 residues. In germline, CDR1 is SGHTS, CDR2 YDEGEE. The germline V and J ends were trimmed by 0 bases and 2 bases, with 8 bases remaining between them.

The genes are TRBV5-1 and TRBJ1-1, with 10 bases matching TRBD1. CDR1 and CDR2 from the germline V gene are SGHRS and YFSETQ. The CDR3 runs to 16 residues. With 0 bases clipped from V and 8 bases from J, the junction kept 10 bases outside the gene matches. Here the CDR3 DNA reads TGCGCCAGCAGCTTGGCCCGGGACAGGGGTATGTCAGAAGCTTTCTTT. Translated: CASSLARDRGMSEAFF.

The chain combines TRBV9 with TRBJ2-7; 7 nucleotides agree with TRBD1. The CDR3 is 14 amino acids. After removal of 0 bases from V and 7 bases from J, the junction contained 7 bases not matched to a gene. Germline V lookup: CDR1 SGDLS, CDR2 YYNGEE. The CDR3 DNA reads as TGTGCCAGCAGCGTAGGAAGGGGGCTATCGGAGCAGTACTTC. This translates into CASSVGRGLSEQYF.

This rearrangement joins TRBV7-9 to TRBJ2-1, with 10 bases aligning to TRBD2. Germline V gives CDR1 SEHNR, CDR2 FQNEAQ (reference sequence). CDR3 length equals 18 residues. V was pared by 5 bases and J by 0 bases, with 10 bases of the junction left unmatched. CDR3 nucleotides: TGTGCCAGCAGCCACGTTAAGGCTAGCGGGAGCTCCTACAATGAGCAGTTCTTC. It encodes CASSHVKASGSSYNEQFF.

The chain couples TRBV5-5 to TRBJ1-5; D not certain. In germline, CDR1 is SGHKS, CDR2 YYEKEE (reference sequence). Trimming took 1 base from V and 3 from J, leaving 14 bases between them. The CDR3 covers 16 residues. The CDR3 spells CASSLLPDVFNQPQHF. Written as DNA, the CDR3 is TGTGCCAGCAGCTTGTTGCCGGATGTGTTCAATCAGCCCCAGCATTTT.

This chain links TRBV11-3 with TRBJ2-6, with D unclear. CDR1 SGHNT and CDR2 YENEEA come from the germline V gene. The CDR3 extends over 18 amino acids. V lost 2 bases to trimming and J lost 0 bases, with 14 bases between them. CDR3 in DNA: TGTGCCAGCAGCTTATATTCGGGCGTGAGCTCTGGGGCCAACGTCCTGACTTTC. Protein sequence: CASSLYSGVSSGANVLTF.

The V call is TRBV29-1, the J call TRBJ2-5, with D maybe TRBD2 (5 bases). Per germline, CDR1 SQVTM and CDR2 ANQGSEA. The CDR3 has 14 residues. Trimming pared 6 bases from V and 2 bases from J, leaving 16 bases between. The CDR3 spells CSVVPLREQETQYF. The CDR3 nucleotides read TGCAGCGTAGTTCCCCTCCGGGAACAAGAGACCCAGTACTTC.

The chain couples TRBV4-1 to TRBJ2-5; 8 bases fit TRBD1. V lost 3 bases to trimming and J lost 5 bases; unmatched junction nucleotides: 11. The germline V gene has CDR1 MGHRA and CDR2 YSYEKL. The CDR3 is 16 residues long. CDR3 in DNA: TGCGCCAGCAGCCATTCCCCCGGGACAGGTAGTGAGACCCAGTACTTC. This translates into CASSHSPGTGSETQYF.

The rearrangement links TRBV2 to TRBJ1-5; a weak D match, TRBD1 (5 bases). CDR1 is SNHLY, CDR2 FYNNEI, per germline. Trimming pared 6 bases from V and 2 bases from J, leaving 11 bases between. This CDR3 has 14 amino acids. CDR3 in amino acids: CASSETGRNQPQHF. For the CDR3, the DNA is TGTGCCAGCAGCGAAACAGGACGCAATCAGCCCCAGCATTTT.

This clone has a single count. The CDR3 region is CASSASQGGNQPQHF. The CDR3 nucleotides read TGTGCCAGCAGTGCCTCACAGGGTGGCAATCAGCCCCAGCATTTT. The chain joins TRBV6-5 to TRBJ1-5, with D perhaps matching TRBD1 (6 bases). This CDR3 has 15 residues. Germline V gene data show CDR1 as MNHEY and CDR2 as SVGAGI. V was pared by 5 bases and J by 2 bases, with 13 bases between.

This chain joins TRBV28 and TRBJ2-7; TRBD1 agrees at 7 bases. The germline V gene has CDR1 MDHEN and CDR2 SYDVKM. The V segment lost 3 bases and the J segment 1 base; nucleotides outside the gene matches: 6. This CDR3 has 15 residues. CDR3 sequence reads: CASSFEQGSSYEQYF. The CDR3 coding sequence is TGTGCCAGCAGTTTTGAACAGGGGTCTTCCTACGAGCAGTACTTC.

The chain links TRBV7-9 to TRBJ2-1; no definite D call. V was cut by 5 bases and J by 0 bases, with 14 bases left in between. Germline V gene data show CDR1 as SEHNR and CDR2 as FQNEAQ (reference sequence). CDR3 size: 16 residues. Written as DNA, the CDR3 is TGTGCCAGCAGCCCCAGTGGGGTCCGCTCCTACAATGAGCAGTTCTTC. Its protein product is CASSPSGVRSYNEQFF.

The J gene is TRBJ2-3, the V gene TRBV7-6; maybe TRBD2 (5 bases). The CDR3 is 15 residues long. Germline CDR1 and CDR2: SGHVS and FNYEAQ. Trimming stripped 5 bases from V and 3 bases from J, with 15 bases between. This CDR3 is CASSLRRGPTDTQYF. CDR3 nucleotide sequence: TGTGCCAGCAGCCTACGACGCGGGCCAACAGATACGCAGTATTTT.

The chain joins TRBV11-2 to TRBJ2-5; tentative D call: TRBD2 (5 bases). The J call is in doubt because the DNA end fits TRBJ2-7 better. Germline V lookup: CDR1 SGHAT, CDR2 FQNNGV. This CDR3 contains 15 residues. This CDR3 reads CASSLGHPSFYEQYF. The CDR3 region has the DNA TGTGCCAGCAGCTTAGGTCATCCTAGCTTCTACGAGCAGTACTTC.

V gene TRBV9 combines with J gene TRBJ2-3; D might be TRBD2 (5 bases). The CDR3 covers 14 residues. Germline V gene sequence: CDR1 SGDLS, CDR2 YYNGEE. The V end was cut by 3 bases, the J end by 0 bases, with 8 bases between. The CDR3 loop reads CASSDEGSTDTQYF. The CDR3 bases are TGTGCCAGCAGCGACGAGGGTAGCACAGATACGCAGTATTTT.

The V gene is TRBV10-1, the J gene TRBJ2-7; D unresolved. The germline CDR1 and CDR2 sequences are WNHNN and SYGVQD (reference sequence). The CDR3 is 13 residues long. The V gene lost 0 bases and the J gene lost 5 bases, with 8 bases spanning the gap. The CDR3 spells CASSESSGHEQYF. The CDR3 nucleotides read TGCGCCAGCAGTGAGTCATCGGGCCACGAGCAGTACTTC.

The V and J genes are TRBV7-9 and TRBJ2-5; 8 positions match TRBD1. Trimming took 7 bases from V and 5 from J; bases not matched to a gene: 9. CDR1 and CDR2 (germline): SEHNR, FQNEAQ (reference sequence). The length of the CDR3 is 14 residues. The CDR3 DNA reads TGTGCCAGCACCCAGGGGGCCTTAATTGAGACCCAGTACTTC. Its translation is CASTQGALIETQYF.

This clone is a singleton in its sample. The chain uses TRBV28 and TRBJ1-1; 12 bases match TRBD1. CDR1 is MDHEN, CDR2 SYDVKM, per germline. Trimming at V came to 5 bases and at J to 4 bases, leaving 8 bases not matched to a gene. The CDR3 extends over 16 amino acids. The CDR3 DNA is TGTGCCAGCAGTCTCCGGGACAGGGGGCCGGGCACTGAAGCTTTCTTT. Translation: CASSLRDRGPGTEAFF.

This clone was recorded only once. J is TRBJ2-7 and V is TRBV28; the D is unclear. The CDR3 is 11 amino acids. The V gene's germline CDR1 is MDHEN and CDR2 SYDVKM. V was pared by 7 bases and J by 4 bases, with 8 bases between. The CDR3 nucleotides are TGTGCCAGCACCGACCTTTACGAGCAGTACTTC. As protein: CASTDLYEQYF.

V and J are TRBV5-5 and TRBJ2-1, with TRBD2 identical over 7 bases. CDR3 length: 15 amino acids. The junction had 6 bases not matched to a gene; V was cut back by 2 bases and J by 4 bases. Germline CDR1 reads SGHKS; CDR2 reads YYEKEE (reference sequence). CDR3: CASSLGEGFYNEQFF. The CDR3 nucleotides are TGTGCCAGCAGCTTAGGGGAGGGATTTTACAATGAGCAGTTCTTC.

In the case of this clone: One end of the junction is discordant with germline, which a read error may explain. This chain links TRBV27 with TRBJ1-1; weak D call: TRBD1 (5 bases). The CDR3 extends over 16 amino acids. Germline CDR1 MNHEY, CDR2 SMNVEV (reference sequence). In DNA form, the CDR3 reads TGTGCCAGCAGTGTATCGGGGACCGCCTTCAACACTGAAGCTTTCTTT. Its translation: CASSVSGTAFNTEAFF.

The chain couples TRBV4-1 to TRBJ2-1; 11 nucleotides line up with TRBD2. The CDR3 contains 16 residues. CDR1 and CDR2 (germline): MGHRA, YSYEKL. V dropped 0 bases and J dropped 8; count of bases not matched to a gene: 6. The CDR3 bases are TGCGCCAGCAGCCAAGATCAGGCTAGCGGGAGGCATGAGCAGTTCTTC. Amino acids: CASSQDQASGRHEQFF.

The V gene is TRBV5-3, the J gene TRBJ1-1; D remains ambiguous. TRBV5-3 is identified as an open reading frame with a role that is uncertain. The CDR3 consists of 14 residues. The V end was cut by 3 bases, the J end by 1 base, with 10 bases between. CDR3 nucleotide sequence: TGTGCCAGAAGCTCGACGGAAGAGAACACTGAAGCTTTCTTT. This encodes CARSSTEENTEAFF.

The chain joins TRBV4-2 to TRBJ2-7; no reliable D call. V was shortened by 0 bases and J by 0 bases, with 12 bases between the two germline ends. This CDR3 is built from 16 residues. CDR1 and CDR2 (germline): LGHNA, YNFKEQ. CDR3 DNA: TGTGCCAGCAGCCAAGATCTGGGGAAGGGCTCCTACGAGCAGTACTTC. It translates to CASSQDLGKGSYEQYF.

The J gene is TRBJ2-7, the V gene TRBV7-9; D is unresolved. The CDR3 consists of 13 residues. The V gene lost 5 bases and the J gene lost 2 bases, with 10 bases spanning the gap. Germline assignment: CDR1 SEHNR and CDR2 FQNEAQ (reference sequence). The CDR3 here is CASSLTQTYEQYF. CDR3 DNA sequence: TGTGCCAGCAGCCTGACACAGACCTACGAGCAGTACTTC. Supplemented by reference TRBV7-9 and TRBJ2-7, the full variable domain reads DTGVSQNPRHKITKRGQNVTFRCDPISEHNRLYWYRQTLGQGPEFLTYFQNEAQLEKSRLLSDRFSAERPKGSFSTLEIQRTEQGDSAMYLCASSLTQTYEQYFGPGTRLTVT.